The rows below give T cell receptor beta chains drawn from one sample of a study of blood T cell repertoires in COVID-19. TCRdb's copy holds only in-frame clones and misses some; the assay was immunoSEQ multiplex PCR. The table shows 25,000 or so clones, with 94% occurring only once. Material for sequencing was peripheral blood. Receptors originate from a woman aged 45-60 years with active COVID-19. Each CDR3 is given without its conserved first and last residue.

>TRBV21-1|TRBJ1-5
ASSKGTGLEQPQH
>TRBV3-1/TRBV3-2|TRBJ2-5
ASEGVGETQY
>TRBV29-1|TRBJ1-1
SGLPAGNDAF
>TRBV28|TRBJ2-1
ASTLGQKYNEQF
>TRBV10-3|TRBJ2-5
AISDRQETQY
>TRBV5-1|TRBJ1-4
ASSGGEANEKLF
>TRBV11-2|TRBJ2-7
ASSPNLQIYEQY
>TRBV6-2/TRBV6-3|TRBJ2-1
ASSTGGSSHNEQF
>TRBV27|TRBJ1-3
ASSQQGRTGNTIY
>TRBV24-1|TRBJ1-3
ATSDPDRAGNTIY
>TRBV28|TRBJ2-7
ASSLQPGQVSYEQY
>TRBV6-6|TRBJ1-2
ASSYGDSYYGYT
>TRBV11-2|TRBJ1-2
ASSLIDRASGYT
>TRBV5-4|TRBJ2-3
ASSFTSGATDTQY
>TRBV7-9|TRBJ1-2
ASSLVDRGYT
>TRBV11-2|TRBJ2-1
ASSLGGAQF
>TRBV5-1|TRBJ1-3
ASSPAHGGQSSGNTIY
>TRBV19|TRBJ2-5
ASSTGGHGTQY
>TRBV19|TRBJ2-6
ASSIIGSGANVLT
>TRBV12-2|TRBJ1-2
ASRLKDVGDRDNYGYT
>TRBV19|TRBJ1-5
ASSIGRDRPGGEPQH
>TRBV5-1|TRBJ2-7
ASSLSVAGGPSYEQY
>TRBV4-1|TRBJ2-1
ASSQERDRWF
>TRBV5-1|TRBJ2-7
ASSQTREAQAGEQY